One and the same sample provided the 18 T cell receptor beta chains below, sequenced in a study of T cell repertoires in cytomegalovirus infection. TCRdb re-analysed the reads in MiXCR, keeping a single row per CDR3 protein. The sample includes tens of thousands of distinct CDR3 sequences, around 18% seen only once; the top ten take roughly two thirds. What these receptors recognize is not known. The sequencing used CD8+ T cells from cultured PBMCs, collected from culture after CMV antigen stimulation. These receptor sequences come from a human donor in good health (CMV status not recorded). Some clones in this sample may be carry-over from other donors' samples.

The rearrangement uses TRBV7-9 and TRBJ1-1; D call uncertain. Per the germline V gene, CDR1 is SEHNR and CDR2 is FQNEAQ (reference sequence). The CDR3 totals 14 residues. V was cut by 5 bases and J by 3 bases, with 13 bases left in between. Written as DNA, the CDR3 is TGTGCCAGCAGCCCTGAGGGCAAAGACACTGAAGCTTTCTTT. Its translation is CASSPEGKDTEAFF.

This chain joins TRBV20-1 and TRBJ2-1, with 8 positions matching TRBD2. V lost 1 base to trimming and J lost 5 bases; unmatched junction nucleotides: 4. CDR1 and CDR2 from the germline V gene are DFQATT and SNEGSKA (reference sequence). The length of the CDR3 is 14 residues. CDR3 protein: CSARGTSKNNEQFF. As DNA, the CDR3 is TGCAGTGCTAGAGGGACTAGCAAGAACAATGAGCAGTTCTTC.

This CDR3 is CASSLKTSGALYNEQFF. The CDR3 bases are TGTGCCAGCAGCCTTAAGACTAGCGGGGCGTTATACAATGAGCAGTTCTTC. The rearrangement joins TRBV7-6 to TRBJ2-1, with 11 bases matching TRBD2. Germline V gene lookup returns CDR1 SGHVS and CDR2 FNYEAQ. The trim removed 5 bases at V and 4 bases at J, leaving 10 bases unmatched. CDR3 length equals 17 residues.

This clonotype appeared a single time. The chain carries TRBV27 and TRBJ1-5; tentatively, D is TRBD1 (5 bases). Germline lookup yields CDR1 MNHEY and CDR2 SMNVEV (reference sequence). The CDR3 consists of 16 residues. Deletions cut 4 bases from V and 3 bases from J, with 16 bases between. The CDR3 region is CASSSHRQLINQPQHF. DNA for the CDR3: TGTGCCAGCAGTTCTCATAGACAGCTGATCAATCAGCCCCAGCATTTT.

This clonotype has a handful of counts. The chain has TRBV10-3 and TRBJ2-1; the D gene is possibly TRBD2 (6 bases). The germline gives CDR1 ENHRY, CDR2 SYGVKD. The V end was cut by 4 bases, the J end by 8 bases, with 9 bases between. The CDR3 totals 12 residues. CDR3 residues: CAISGGVDEQFF. The CDR3 DNA reads TGTGCCATCAGTGGGGGGGTTGATGAGCAGTTCTTC.

V and J are TRBV7-2 and TRBJ2-6, with TRBD2 matching over 9 bases. Germline V lookup: CDR1 SGHTA, CDR2 FQGNSA. The CDR3 has 18 residues. V shed 5 bases, J shed 0 bases, and the junction held 8 bases outside the gene matches. CDR3 loop: CASSRGLATSSGANVLTF. CDR3 bases: TGTGCCAGCAGCCGTGGACTAGCGACTTCCTCTGGGGCCAACGTCCTGACTTTC.

This clonotype has a count of ten or more. The V and J genes are TRBV2 and TRBJ2-2; tentatively, D is TRBD2 (6 bases). This CDR3 spans 15 amino acids. Germline CDR1 SNHLY, CDR2 FYNNEI. The V end lost 4 bases, the J end lost 4 bases, and 13 bases lay between the germline ends. CDR3 DNA: TGTGCCAGCAGTGGTAGGGAGGTTTTCACCGGGGAGCTGTTTTTT. This sequence encodes CASSGREVFTGELFF.

This clonotype is categorized as medium-sized. The genes are TRBV7-8 and TRBJ1-6; D may be TRBD1 (5 bases). The CDR3 is 17 residues long. The germline V and J ends were trimmed by 1 base and 0 bases, with 10 bases remaining between them. Germline loops: CDR1 SGHVS, CDR2 FQNEAQ. CDR3 loop: CASSLGEGSSYNSPLHF. The CDR3 DNA sequence: TGTGCCAGCAGCTTAGGAGAGGGGAGCTCCTATAATTCACCCCTCCACTTT.

This clonotype occurred a few times. The J gene is TRBJ1-1, the V gene TRBV7-2; no reliable D call. The CDR3 covers 14 residues. V was clipped by 2 bases and J by 4 bases, with 11 bases between them. Germline CDR1 is SGHTA and CDR2 is FQGNSA. This CDR3 is CASSLRWVGTEAFF. CDR3 nucleotides: TGTGCCAGCAGCTTACGCTGGGTGGGCACTGAAGCTTTCTTT.

This clonotype was seen more than once but under ten times. The chain recombines TRBV4-3 with TRBJ2-1; 10 bases agree with TRBD2. Germline CDR1 LGHNA, CDR2 YSLEER. The J segment lost 3 bases and the V segment lost 0 bases, leaving 8 bases of the junction unmatched. This CDR3 contains 18 residues. In DNA, the CDR3 is TGCGCCAGCAGCCAAGATAGGAGCGGGGGGGATTTCTACAATGAGCAGTTCTTC. It is translated as CASSQDRSGGDFYNEQFF.

This chain joins TRBV7-9 and TRBJ1-4, with D hard to call. CDR3 size: 14 residues. Trimming shortened V by 7 bases and J by 0 bases, and 9 bases separated the two germline ends. Germline V gene data show CDR1 as SEHNR and CDR2 as FQNEAQ (reference sequence). CDR3 in DNA: TGTGCCAGCAACCGGGGAGCAACTAATGAAAAACTGTTTTTT. Translating it yields CASNRGATNEKLFF.

CDR3 protein: CASSLRPGEQFF. In DNA form, the CDR3 reads TGTGCCAGCAGTTTGAGGCCCGGTGAGCAGTTCTTC. The chain recombines TRBV12-3 or TRBV12-4 with TRBJ2-1; no clear D gene. The CDR3 has 12 amino acids. V was trimmed by 3 bases and J by 9 bases, leaving 9 bases between them.

This clonotype was seen only a few times. The gene calls are TRBV19 and TRBJ2-6, with D tentatively TRBD1 (5 bases). The V gene's germline CDR1 is LNHDA and CDR2 SQIVND (reference sequence). Deletions cut 10 bases from V and 0 bases from J, with 13 bases between. CDR3 length: 15 amino acids. This CDR3 reads CATTLGPSGANVLTF. CDR3 nucleotide sequence: TGTGCCACGACTTTGGGGCCCTCTGGGGCCAACGTCCTGACTTTC.

This clonotype was counted a few times. The V gene is TRBV6-6, the J gene TRBJ1-2; D remains ambiguous. Germline CDR1 is MNHNY and CDR2 is SVGAGI (reference sequence). The V end lost 2 bases, the J end lost 6 bases, and 4 bases lay between the germline ends. This CDR3 has 11 amino acids. CDR3 loop: CASSYGDGYTF. The CDR3 coding sequence is TGTGCCAGCAGTTACGGAGATGGCTACACCTTC.

The J gene is TRBJ2-1, the V gene TRBV6-2 or TRBV6-3; D possibly corresponds to TRBD1 (6 bases). Trimming took 2 bases from V and 2 from J, leaving 10 bases between them. Germline CDR1 MNHEY, CDR2 SVGEGT. CDR3 length equals 15 residues. CDR3 in amino acids: CASSYETGAYNEQFF. As DNA, the CDR3 is TGTGCCAGCAGTTACGAGACAGGAGCCTACAATGAGCAGTTCTTC.

The chain has TRBV7-9 and TRBJ1-1, with a tentative D call TRBD1 (6 bases). Germline CDR1 is SEHNR and CDR2 is FQNEAQ (reference sequence). V gave up 11 bases and J gave up 1 base, with 8 bases separating them. There are 11 residues in the CDR3. The CDR3 region is CAWGANTEAFF. In nucleotides, the CDR3 is TGTGCCTGGGGGGCGAACACTGAAGCTTTCTTT.

The chain has TRBV6-2 or TRBV6-3 and TRBJ2-7, with TRBD1 matching 7 bases. The CDR3 spans 12 residues. The junction had 3 bases not matched to a gene; V was cut back by 7 bases and J by 3 bases. Germline assignment: CDR1 MNHEY and CDR2 SVGEGT. The DNA for the CDR3 is TGTGCCAGCACCGACAGGGTCTACGAGCAGTACTTC. The encoded protein is CASTDRVYEQYF.

This clonotype showed up just a few times. The genes are TRBV23-1 and TRBJ2-1; D is possibly TRBD2 (6 bases). TRBV23-1 is classed as an ORF, of uncertain function. The CDR3 covers 15 residues. Deletions cut 8 bases from V and 2 bases from J, with 16 bases between. As DNA, the CDR3 is TGCGCCAGCCCCGGGAGACTACCTACCTACAATGAGCAGTTCTTC. Its protein is CASPGRLPTYNEQFF.